In this sample, the clone carrying this T cell receptor (beta chain) turned up many times. The antigen remains unidentified. Using MiXCR, TCRdb re-called clones from the PCR reads. The sample includes roughly 58,000 clones, just over 4% of them seen just once. This sample was taken from a study of metastatic and nonmetastatic thyroid tumors. The overall study: Repertoires from malignant and benign thyroid patients were compared across blood and tumor or nodule tissue. Regarding the study as a whole: Compared with benign nodules, malignant thyroid tumors were reported to have significantly higher TCR beta diversity in both blood and tumor.

All patients reached thyroid surgery having received no treatment beforehand. The sample was blood. The TCR sequence derives from a female donor with papillary thyroid cancer or a benign thyroid nodule (not recorded which). Some clones in this sample may be carry-over from other donors' samples.

The DNA for the CDR3 is TGTGCCAGTAGTATAGGAACAGGGCACTATGGCTACACCTTC. Translated: CASSIGTGHYGYTF. This chain uses TRBV19 with TRBJ1-2, with D possibly matching TRBD1 (6 bases). Trimming pared 1 base from V and 3 bases from J, leaving 9 bases between. From germline, CDR1 is LNHDA and CDR2 SQIVND (reference sequence). CDR3 size: 14 residues.